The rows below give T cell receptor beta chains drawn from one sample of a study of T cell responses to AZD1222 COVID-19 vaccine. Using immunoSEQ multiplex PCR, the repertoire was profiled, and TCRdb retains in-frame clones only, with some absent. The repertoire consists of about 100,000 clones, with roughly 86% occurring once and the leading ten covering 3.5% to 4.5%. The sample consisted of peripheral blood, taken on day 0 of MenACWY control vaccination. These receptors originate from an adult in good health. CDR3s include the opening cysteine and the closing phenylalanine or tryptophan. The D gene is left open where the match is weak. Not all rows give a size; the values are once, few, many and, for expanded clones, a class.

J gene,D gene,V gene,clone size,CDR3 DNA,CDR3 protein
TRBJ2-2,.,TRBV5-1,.,TGCGCCAGCAGCTTGGCACAGCTCACGAACACCGGGGAGCTGTTTTTT,CASSLAQLTNTGELFF
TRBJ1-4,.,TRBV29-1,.,TGCAGCGTTGACGGTAATGAAAAACTGTTTTTT,CSVDGNEKLFF
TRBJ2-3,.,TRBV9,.,TGTGCCAGCAGCGCCGACATCGTCGCAGATACGCAGTATTTT,CASSADIVADTQYF
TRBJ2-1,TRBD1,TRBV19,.,TGTGCCAGTACCAGGGGGATCGGTGAGCAGTTCTTC,CASTRGIGEQFF
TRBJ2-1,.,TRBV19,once,TGTGCCAGTATGCGGGATCCCTACAATGAGCAGTTCTTC,CASMRDPYNEQFF
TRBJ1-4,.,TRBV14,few,TGTGCCAGCAGCCAACCGGGACTTTCGGAAAAACTGTTTTTT,CASSQPGLSEKLFF
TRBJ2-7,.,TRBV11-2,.,TGTGCCAGCAGCCCATACTACGAGCAGTACTTC,CASSPYYEQYF
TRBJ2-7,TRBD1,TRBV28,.,TGTGCCAGCAGTCCATTGTCCGCAGGGGGGCAGTACTTC,CASSPLSAGGQYF
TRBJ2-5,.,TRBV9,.,TGTGCCAGCAGCGTCACCGACGGAGGGGAGACCCAGTACTTC,CASSVTDGGETQYF
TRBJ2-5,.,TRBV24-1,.,TGTGCCACCAGTGATAGAGAGACCCAGTACTTC,CATSDRETQYF
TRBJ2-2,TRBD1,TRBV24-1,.,TGTGCCACCAGTGCCCAGGGGGACGGGGAGCTGTTTTTT,CATSAQGDGELFF
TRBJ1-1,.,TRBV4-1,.,TGCGCCAGCAGCCCAGGCGCAGTGGGCAGGCCCAAAAGCACTGAAGCTTTCTTT,CASSPGAVGRPKSTEAFF
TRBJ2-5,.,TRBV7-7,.,TGTGCCAGCAGCCAAGGGACAATCCAAGAGACCCAGTACTTC,CASSQGTIQETQYF
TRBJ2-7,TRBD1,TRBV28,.,TGTGCCAGCACTGCTGGGGGACAGGGGACGTATTGGCAGTACTTC,CASTAGGQGTYWQYF
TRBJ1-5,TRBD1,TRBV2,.,TGTGCCAGCAGCCGGGACAGCACTTCGGGGCCCCAGCATTTT,CASSRDSTSGPQHF
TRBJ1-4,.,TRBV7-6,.,TGTGCCAGCAGCCTTTCCGGGACGCGGATTGAAAAACTGTTTTTT,CASSLSGTRIEKLFF
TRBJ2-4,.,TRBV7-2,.,TGTGCCAGCAGCCCAGGGGAGGGGGCCAAAAACATTCAGTACTTC,CASSPGEGAKNIQYF
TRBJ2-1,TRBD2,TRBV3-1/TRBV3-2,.,TGTGCCAGCAGCCAAGGGGAGACTAGCGGGATTCTAAGTGAGCAGTTCTTC,CASSQGETSGILSEQFF
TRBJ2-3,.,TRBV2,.,TGTGCCAGCACCTTTGCGGTAGGTTCGGATACGCAGTATTTT,CASTFAVGSDTQYF
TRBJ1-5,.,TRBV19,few,TGTGCCAGTACCGGAGTCAGAGATCAGCCCCAGCATTTT,CASTGVRDQPQHF
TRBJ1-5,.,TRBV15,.,TGTGCCACCAGCAGTCCGTATAGCAATCAGCCCCAGCATTTT,CATSSPYSNQPQHF
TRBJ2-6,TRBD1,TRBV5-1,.,TGCGCCAGCAGCTCGACAGGGGATGGGGCCAACGTCCTGACTTTC,CASSSTGDGANVLTF
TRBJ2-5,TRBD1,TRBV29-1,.,TGCAGCGTTGAAGTGACAGGGCCAGAGACCCAGTACTTC,CSVEVTGPETQYF
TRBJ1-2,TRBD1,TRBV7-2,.,TGTGCCAGCAGCTTAGTGACAGGGGGCAACTATGGCTACACCTTC,CASSLVTGGNYGYTF
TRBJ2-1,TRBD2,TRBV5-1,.,TGCGCCAGCAGCTTGGTAGCGGGGGGATACAATGAGCAGTTCTTC,CASSLVAGGYNEQFF
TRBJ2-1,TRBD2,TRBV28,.,TGTGCCATACGGCTAGCGGGGGAAGGGGGTGAGCAGTTCTTC,CAIRLAGEGGEQFF
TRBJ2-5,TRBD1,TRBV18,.,TGTGCCAGCTCACCCATCGGACAGGACCAAGAGACCCAGTACTTC,CASSPIGQDQETQYF
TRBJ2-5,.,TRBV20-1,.,TGCAGTGCTAGTCTCAGCCAAGAGACCCAGTACTTC,CSASLSQETQYF
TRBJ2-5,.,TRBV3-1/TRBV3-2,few,TGTGCCAGCAGCAATAATGGGGGAAAAGAGACCCAGTACTTC,CASSNNGGKETQYF
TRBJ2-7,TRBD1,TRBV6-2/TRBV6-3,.,TGTGCCAGCAGCGACGGGGACAGGGCCTACGAGCAGTACTTC,CASSDGDRAYEQYF
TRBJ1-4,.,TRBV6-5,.,TGTGCCAGCCGGGACGGTCGTGAAAAACTGTTTTTT,CASRDGREKLFF
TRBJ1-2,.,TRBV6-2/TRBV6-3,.,TGTGCCAGCAGTGCTCCGGGCTATGGCTACACCTTC,CASSAPGYGYTF
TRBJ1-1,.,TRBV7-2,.,TGTGCCAGCAGCTCAGACTGGGGGCGTATCACTGAAGCTTTCTTT,CASSSDWGRITEAFF
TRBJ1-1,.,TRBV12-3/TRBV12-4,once,TGTGCCAGCAGATCAACGGCGAACACTGAAGCTTTCTTT,CASRSTANTEAFF
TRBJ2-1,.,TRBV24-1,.,TGTGCCACCAGTGATTCTGGGGGCCTCGAGCAGTTCTTC,CATSDSGGLEQFF
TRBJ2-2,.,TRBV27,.,TGTGCCAGCAGTTTATCCTACGTCACCGGGGAGCTGTTTTTT,CASSLSYVTGELFF
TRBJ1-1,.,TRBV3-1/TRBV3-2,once,TGTGCCAGCAGCCAACTCCCCCGGGGGGCGAGTGAAGCTTTCTTT,CASSQLPRGASEAFF
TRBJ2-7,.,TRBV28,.,TGTGCCAGCAGTTCCGGGGGCGCATTTCACGAGCAGTACTTC,CASSSGGAFHEQYF
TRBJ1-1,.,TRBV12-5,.,TGTGCTAGTGGTTCCTGGACAGTGGGAAACACTGAAGCTTTCTTT,CASGSWTVGNTEAFF
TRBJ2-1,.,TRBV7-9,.,TGTGCCAGCAGCTTAGCGCACAGAAACAATGAGCAGTTCTTC,CASSLAHRNNEQFF
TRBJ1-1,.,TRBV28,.,TGTGCCAGCAGTTTAAGGGTTAGGGGCACTGAAGCTTTCTTT,CASSLRVRGTEAFF
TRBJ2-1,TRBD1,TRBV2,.,TGTGCCAGCCTCAGGGGGCGAGATGAGCAGTTCTTC,CASLRGRDEQFF
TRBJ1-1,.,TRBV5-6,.,TGTGCCAGCAGCTTGGCTCAGGGGTCTCATCAGAACACTGAAGCTTTCTTT,CASSLAQGSHQNTEAFF
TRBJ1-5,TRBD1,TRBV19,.,TGTGCCAGTAGTATGGGAGACAGGGGGGCCGGCAATCAGCCCCAGCATTTT,CASSMGDRGAGNQPQHF
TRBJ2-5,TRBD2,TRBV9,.,TGTGCCAGCAGCGTAGGGGAGCGGGGGCCAGGCTGGCAAGAGACCCAGTACTTC,CASSVGERGPGWQETQYF
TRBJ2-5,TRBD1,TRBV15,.,TGTGCCACCAGCAGAGGGGGGACAGGGATCCAAGAGACCCAGTACTTC,CATSRGGTGIQETQYF
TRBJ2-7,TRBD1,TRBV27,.,TGTGCCAGCAGTTTGAACAGGGGGCTTACGGAGCAGTACTTC,CASSLNRGLTEQYF
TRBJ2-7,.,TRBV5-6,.,TGTGCCAGCACCCACTACGGGGGCAGCGAGCAGTACTTC,CASTHYGGSEQYF
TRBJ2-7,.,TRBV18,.,TGTGCCAGCTCCACCGGTCAGGGGACCTACGAGCAGTACTTC,CASSTGQGTYEQYF
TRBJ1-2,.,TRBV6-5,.,TGTGCCACCCACCGGGGTGGCTACACCTTC,CATHRGGYTF
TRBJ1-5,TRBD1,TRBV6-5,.,TGTGCCAGCAGTTACGCCTACAGGGGGAACCAGCCCCAGCATTTT,CASSYAYRGNQPQHF
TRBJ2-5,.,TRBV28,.,TGTGCCAGCAGTTTACTGGGTGCGGGGCAAGAGACCCAGTACTTC,CASSLLGAGQETQYF
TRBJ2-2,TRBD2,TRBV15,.,TGTGCCACCAGCAGAGATCTAGCGGGGGCCCGAACCGGGGAGCTGTTTTTT,CATSRDLAGARTGELFF
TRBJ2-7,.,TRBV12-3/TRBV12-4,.,TGTGCCAGCAGCTGGGACTCCTACGAGCAGTACTTC,CASSWDSYEQYF